Listed here is a single T cell receptor (beta chain). The sample comes from a study of T cell changes during pregnancy in multiple sclerosis. Libraries were prepared by immunoSEQ multiplex PCR; TCRdb keeps only in-frame clonotypes and omits some of them. The sample has roughly 100,000 clones, around 93% seen once. The source of this sequence is a female donor with multiple sclerosis, enrolled in a pregnancy study. The source was peripheral blood, collected after pregnancy.

The CDR3 loop reads CASSLGGDDGAETQYF. The CDR3 nucleotides are TGTGCCAGCAGCTTGGGGGGGGATGACGGCGCGGAGACCCAGTACTTC. The rearrangement joins TRBV5-6 to TRBJ2-5; tentative D call: TRBD2 (6 bases). The CDR3 is 16 amino acids. Germline loops: CDR1 SGHDT, CDR2 YYEEEE. The V and J ends lost 0 bases and 5 bases respectively, with 17 bases between them.